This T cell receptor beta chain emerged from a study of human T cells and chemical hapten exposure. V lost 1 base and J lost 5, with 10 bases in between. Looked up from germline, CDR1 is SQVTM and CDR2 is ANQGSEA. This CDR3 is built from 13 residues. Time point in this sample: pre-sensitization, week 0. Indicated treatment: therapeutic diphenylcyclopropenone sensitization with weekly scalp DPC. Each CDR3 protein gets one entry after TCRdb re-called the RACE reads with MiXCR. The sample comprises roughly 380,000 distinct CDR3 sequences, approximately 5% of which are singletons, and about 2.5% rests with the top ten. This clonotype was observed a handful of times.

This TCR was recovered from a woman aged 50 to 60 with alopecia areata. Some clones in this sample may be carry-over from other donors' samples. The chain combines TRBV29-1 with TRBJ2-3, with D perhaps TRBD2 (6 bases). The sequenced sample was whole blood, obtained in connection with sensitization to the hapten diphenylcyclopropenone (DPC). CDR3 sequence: CSVEGRGKDTQYF. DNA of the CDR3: TGCAGCGTTGAAGGGCGGGGAAAAGATACGCAGTATTTT.